This paragraph covers one T cell receptor beta chain sequence. Its antigen remains unidentified. The data are from a study of Graves' ophthalmopathy and Graves' hyperthyroidism. Study-level information: Untreated patients at initial diagnosis provided peripheral blood. The study's findings and limits: Ophthalmopathy and stable hyperthyroidism were discriminated by a 13-signature model, with about 90% sensitivity and approximately 81% specificity.

Having ophthalmopathy, the donors showed moderate-to-severe activity, CAS ≥3 and NOSPECS ≥4, with disease lasting under 3 months. Orbital computed tomography, together with clinical symptoms, serum thyroxine, TRAb and thyroid ultrasound, was used for diagnosis. Deletions cut 2 bases from V and 4 bases from J, with 5 bases between. This CDR3 region has 11 residues. The V gene's germline CDR1 is GTSNPN and CDR2 SVGIG (reference sequence). The sequenced template was RNA, covering the TCR beta CDR3 region. Amplification began with first-round RT-PCR using HTBI primers, then second-round multiplex PCR was performed. TCRdb re-called the multiplex PCR reads with MiXCR, one entry per CDR3 protein. The sample has 170,000 or so distinct CDR3 sequences, approximately 40% seen once.

The origin of this receptor is a man younger than 45 with Graves' ophthalmopathy. The chain combines TRBV30 with TRBJ1-2, with D uncertain. The sequencing input was peripheral blood. The CDR3 nucleotides read TGTGCCTGGAGTCGCCGCTATGGCTACACCTTC. Residues: CAWSRRYGYTF.